Given below is one T cell receptor (beta chain) in context. Assay used: immunoSEQ multiplex PCR; TCRdb lists only in-frame clones, some missing. The profile shows roughly 340,000 clones, 89% of them singletons. The entry originates in a study of blood T cell repertoires in COVID-19. On the study more broadly: There were acute and convalescent COVID-19 samples, and they came from the United States, Italy and Spain. Sample material is recorded as cDNA or gDNA derived from T cells, B-cell-depleted T cells, or PBMCs.

The origin of this receptor is a woman aged 30 to 39 with COVID-19, enrolled during active disease. Material: peripheral blood.

In nucleotides, the CDR3 is TGTGCTAGCCGCCCCTCCCTAGGTTCAGATACGCAGTATTTT. It yields the protein CASRPSLGSDTQYF. The chain employs TRBV7-7 and TRBJ2-3; no reliable D call. The germline V gene has CDR1 SSHAT and CDR2 FNYEAQ (reference sequence). This CDR3 region has 14 residues.